This T cell receptor beta chain was identified in a study of control samples from healthy donors and cancer patients. Sequencing was performed with immunoSEQ multiplex PCR; in TCRdb, only in-frame clones are kept and a portion is missing. The table lists some 130,000 clones, 92% of them singletons. The CDR3 extends over 14 amino acids. The V end lost 2 bases, the J end lost 0 bases, and 6 bases lay between the germline ends. CDR1 and CDR2 (germline): MNHNS, SASEGT. The sequenced material came from blood. This clonotype was sampled from a woman aged 45 to 65 in good health. The chain is built from TRBV6-1 and TRBJ2-3; D is uncertain. The CDR3 nucleotides are TGTGCCAGCAGTGAACGCGGCAGCACAGATACGCAGTATTTT. This codes for CASSERGSTDTQYF.